The 26 T cell receptor beta chains listed next were all sequenced from one sample in a study of blood T cell repertoires in COVID-19. Sequenced by immunoSEQ multiplex PCR; TCRdb stores in-frame clones only, minus some. The sample lists around 180,000 clones; over 75% were seen once. The sample was peripheral blood. The source is a human donor with active or convalescent COVID-19. The donor label of this sample is uncertain.

The rearrangement links TRBV5-4 to TRBJ2-6; TRBD2 matches 8 bases. The trim removed 0 bases at V and 6 bases at J, leaving 14 bases unmatched. The germline V gene encodes CDR1 SGHNT and CDR2 YYREEE (reference sequence). This CDR3 contains 19 residues. CDR3 nucleotides: TGTGCCAGCAGCTTGGGCGGCGGGGGGCCCACTCGTATGGCCAACGTCCTGACTTTC. It yields the protein CASSLGGGGPTRMANVLTF.

Turning to this clone: The same CDR3 also results from other DNA sequences found in this sample. This sequence joins TRBV5-1 and TRBJ2-5, with 9 nucleotides matching TRBD2. The germline V gene has CDR1 SGHRS and CDR2 YFSETQ. The CDR3 loop spans 15 amino acids. The V and J ends lost 4 bases and 5 bases, in that order; junction bases with no gene match: 9. CDR3 residues: CASSLSGGQGETQYF. The CDR3 DNA sequence: TGCGCCAGCAGCCTTAGCGGGGGCCAGGGGGAGACCCAGTACTTC.

This chain connects TRBV7-8 to TRBJ2-5, with 8 bases identical to TRBD2. The CDR3 has 15 residues. Germline CDR1 and CDR2: SGHVS and FQNEAQ. Trimming at V came to 5 bases and at J to 2 bases, leaving 7 bases not matched to a gene. For the CDR3, the DNA is TGTGCCAGCAGCCGGGGGCGGGGGGCTCAAGAGACCCAGTACTTC. Its protein is CASSRGRGAQETQYF.

The chain links TRBV20-1 to TRBJ2-7; D possibly corresponds to TRBD2 (5 bases). Germline loops: CDR1 DFQATT, CDR2 SNEGSKA (reference sequence). This CDR3 spans 11 amino acids. Trimming removed 6 bases from V and 4 bases from J, with 10 bases in between. The CDR3 DNA is TGCAGTGCGGGAACTAGTTACGAGCAGTACTTC. The encoded protein is CSAGTSYEQYF.

The V call is TRBV7-9, the J call TRBJ2-5; D not resolved. Germline V gene lookup returns CDR1 SEHNR and CDR2 FQNEAQ (reference sequence). V was trimmed by 2 bases and J by 5 bases, leaving 6 bases between them. The CDR3 covers 12 residues. The CDR3 spells CASSLYRETQYF. The CDR3 DNA reads as TGTGCCAGCAGCTTATATCGGGAGACCCAGTACTTC.

J is TRBJ2-3 and V is TRBV28, with a weak D call TRBD2 (5 bases). CDR1 is MDHEN and CDR2 is SYDVKM in the germline V gene. The CDR3 spans 14 residues. Trimming stripped 5 bases from V and 2 bases from J, with 11 bases between. CDR3 sequence (DNA): TGTGCCAGCAGTCCCGGACTTAACACAGATACGCAGTATTTT. The encoded protein is CASSPGLNTDTQYF.

The genes are TRBV11-2 and TRBJ1-5; no definite D call. V lost 5 bases and J lost 3, with 11 bases in between. This CDR3 has 14 amino acids. Germline V gene lookup returns CDR1 SGHAT and CDR2 FQNNGV. CDR3 loop: CASSLIGDNQPQHF. CDR3 DNA: TGTGCCAGCAGCCTAATCGGGGACAATCAGCCCCAGCATTTT.

V usage is TRBV5-1 and J usage is TRBJ2-3; 9 nucleotides align to TRBD2. V was pared by 4 bases and J by 2 bases, with 11 bases of the junction left unmatched. The CDR3 covers 17 residues. Germline V CDR1 and CDR2: SGHRS, YFSETQ. In DNA, the CDR3 is TGCGCCAGCAGCCCGCCAAGCGGGAGGTTCCTCACAGATACGCAGTATTTT. Its protein product is CASSPPSGRFLTDTQYF.

This clone was recorded a few times. The chain is built from TRBV5-6 and TRBJ2-4; 9 nucleotides match TRBD1. The CDR3 totals 19 residues. Germline V lookup: CDR1 SGHDT, CDR2 YYEEEE. V lost 1 base to trimming and J lost 3 bases; unmatched junction nucleotides: 14. For the CDR3, the DNA is TGTGCCAGCAGCTTGTTCTCACAGGGGGCGAGGTTTGTCAAAAACATTCAGTACTTC. Residues: CASSLFSQGARFVKNIQYF. Supplemented by reference TRBV5-6 and TRBJ2-4, the full variable domain reads DAGVTQSPTHLIKTRGQQVTLRCSPKSGHDTVSWYQQALGQGPQFIFQYYEEEERQRGNFPDRFSGHQFPNYSSELNVNALLLGDSALYLCASSLFSQGARFVKNIQYFGAGTRLSVL.

The V gene is TRBV19, the J gene TRBJ2-7; TRBD2 aligns across 14 bases. Germline V gene lookup returns CDR1 LNHDA and CDR2 SQIVND (reference sequence). The CDR3 has 16 amino acids. The ends lost 8 bases at V and 5 bases at J; junction bases unmatched: 11. As DNA, the CDR3 is TGTGCCAGTGGTCCCCCGACTAGCGGGAGGGGACACGAGCAGTACTTC. It encodes CASGPPTSGRGHEQYF.

V and J are TRBV7-2 and TRBJ1-2, with D possibly TRBD1 on 5 matching bases. In germline, CDR1 is SGHTA, CDR2 FQGNSA. The CDR3 length is 15 residues. The V and J ends lost 1 base and 3 bases respectively, with 12 bases between them. CDR3 DNA sequence: TGTGCCAGCAGCTTAGAAGGGGCACAGCACTATGGCTACACCTTC. This encodes CASSLEGAQHYGYTF.

The V call is TRBV5-4, the J call TRBJ2-7; D perhaps matches TRBD1 (6 bases). This CDR3 is 15 amino acids long. With 1 base removed from V and 3 bases from J, the gap between germline ends came to 14 bases. The germline gives CDR1 SGHNT, CDR2 YYREEE (reference sequence). The CDR3 reads CASSLNTGNRYEQYF. For the CDR3, the DNA is TGTGCCAGCAGCTTGAACACAGGGAACCGCTACGAGCAGTACTTC.

The chain carries TRBV19 and TRBJ2-3, with 12 bases fitting TRBD2. Trimming at V came to 3 bases and at J to 6 bases, leaving 7 bases not matched to a gene. The germline V gene has CDR1 LNHDA and CDR2 SQIVND (reference sequence). This CDR3 has 16 residues. The CDR3 sequence: CASSIPTSGGIDTQYF. CDR3 DNA: TGTGCCAGTAGTATTCCGACTAGCGGGGGCATTGATACGCAGTATTTT.

V and J are TRBV7-2 and TRBJ2-7; D might be TRBD2 (7 bases). Germline V gene data show CDR1 as SGHTA and CDR2 as FQGNSA. V gave up 3 bases and J gave up 1 base, with 19 bases separating them. This CDR3 region has 17 residues. The CDR3 DNA is TGTGCCAGCAGCTTCCCGCCTAAAGGGGGGGGGTCCTACGAGCAGTACTTC. This translates into CASSFPPKGGGSYEQYF.

The genes are TRBV5-1 and TRBJ2-7, with 11 bases fitting TRBD2. Germline V gene lookup returns CDR1 SGHRS and CDR2 YFSETQ. V shed 4 bases and J 9 bases; nucleotides not matched to a gene: 24. CDR3 size: 19 residues. The CDR3 loop is CASSLRQGGGGLAALGQYF. Written as DNA, the CDR3 is TGCGCCAGCAGCCTAAGACAGGGAGGAGGGGGACTAGCGGCTTTGGGGCAGTACTTC.

V and J are TRBV20-1 and TRBJ2-5; D is possibly TRBD2 (5 bases). Germline loops: CDR1 DFQATT, CDR2 SNEGSKA (reference sequence). This CDR3 is built from 13 residues. Between the trimmed V and J ends, which lost 3 bases and 1 base, there was a span of 9 bases. The CDR3 is CSASEGSQETQYF. The CDR3 bases are TGCAGTGCTAGTGAGGGCAGCCAAGAGACCCAGTACTTC.

The V call is TRBV5-1, the J call TRBJ1-4, with TRBD1 identical over 9 bases. Germline V gives CDR1 SGHRS, CDR2 YFSETQ. The CDR3 consists of 15 residues. V lost 4 bases and J lost 8; bases outside the gene matches: 9. CDR3 in amino acids: CASSLGDREGEKLFF. CDR3 sequence (DNA): TGCGCCAGCAGCCTAGGGGACAGGGAAGGGGAAAAACTGTTTTTT.

This clone was recorded only once. The chain links TRBV19 to TRBJ1-2, with 9 bases fitting TRBD1. The CDR3 length is 17 residues. Germline-derived CDR1 and CDR2 are LNHDA and SQIVND (reference sequence). Losses at the gene ends were 5 bases for V and 4 bases for J; bases not matched to a gene: 14. CDR3 sequence: CASSPLPPGQGIYGYTF. For the CDR3, the DNA is TGTGCCAGTAGTCCTCTCCCGCCGGGACAGGGAATCTATGGCTACACCTTC. Drawing the rest from reference TRBV19 and TRBJ1-2, the complete variable domain is DGGITQSPKYLFRKEGQNVTLSCEQNLNHDAMYWYRQDPGQGLRLIYYSQIVNDFQKGDIAEGYSVSREKKESFPLTVTSAQKNPTAFYLCASSPLPPGQGIYGYTFGSGTRLTVV.

This sequence joins TRBV14 and TRBJ1-2; D uncertain. CDR3 size: 10 residues. Germline lookup yields CDR1 SGHDN and CDR2 FVKESK. CDR3 bases: TGTGCGGGAGAAGAATATGGCTACACCTTC. Translation gives CAGEEYGYTF.

The rearrangement links TRBV19 to TRBJ2-5; no firm D call. V was cut by 5 bases and J by 7 bases, with 11 bases left in between. The CDR3 length is 12 residues. The germline CDR1 and CDR2 sequences are LNHDA and SQIVND (reference sequence). The CDR3 spells CASSLNMVTQYF. CDR3 in DNA: TGTGCCAGTAGTCTTAACATGGTGACCCAGTACTTC.

The chain uses TRBV5-4 and TRBJ1-2; a weak D match, TRBD1 (5 bases). The germline CDR1 and CDR2 sequences are SGHNT and YYREEE (reference sequence). V dropped 1 base and J dropped 2 bases, with 12 bases sitting between them. The CDR3 consists of 15 residues. CDR3 DNA sequence: TGTGCCAGCAGCTTGTCCAAGGCAGGGAACTATGGCTACACCTTC. It specifies CASSLSKAGNYGYTF.

The rearrangement joins TRBV7-2 to TRBJ2-7; D gene ambiguous. Between the trimmed V and J ends, which lost 1 base and 1 base, there was a span of 11 bases. The CDR3 sequence is 15 residues long. Germline-derived CDR1 and CDR2 are SGHTA and FQGNSA. The CDR3 sequence: CASSLDQAKSYEQYF. CDR3 nucleotide sequence: TGTGCCAGCAGCTTAGACCAGGCTAAATCCTACGAGCAGTACTTC.

The chain links TRBV9 to TRBJ2-5; 7 bases agree with TRBD2. V was pared by 3 bases and J by 5 bases, with 10 bases of the junction left unmatched. This CDR3 is 15 amino acids long. Germline CDR1 SGDLS, CDR2 YYNGEE. Here the CDR3 DNA reads TGTGCCAGCAGCGCCTTGGGGGGGTCCCGGGAGACCCAGTACTTC. This encodes CASSALGGSRETQYF.

The chain recombines TRBV7-6 with TRBJ2-7; maybe TRBD1 (5 bases). With 5 bases removed from V and 2 bases from J, the gap between germline ends came to 16 bases. Germline loops: CDR1 SGHVS, CDR2 FNYEAQ. The CDR3 length is 15 residues. CDR3 sequence: CASSPLETEAYEQYF. CDR3 in DNA: TGTGCCAGCAGCCCCCTCGAGACAGAGGCCTACGAGCAGTACTTC. Full variable domain (missing parts from reference TRBV7-6 and TRBJ2-7): GAGVSQSPRYKVTKRGQDVALRCDPISGHVSLYWYRQALGQGPEFLTYFNYEAQQDKSGLPNDRFSAERPEGSISTLTIQRTEQRDSAMYRCASSPLETEAYEQYFGPGTRLTVT.

The chain employs TRBV7-8 and TRBJ2-3, with D possibly matching TRBD1 (6 bases). Germline V gene data show CDR1 as SGHVS and CDR2 as FQNEAQ. The CDR3 has 14 residues. The V end was cut by 5 bases, the J end by 2 bases, with 11 bases between. CDR3 nucleotide sequence: TGTGCCAGCAGCCCCGACAGGTTCACAGATACGCAGTATTTT. Its translation is CASSPDRFTDTQYF.

The chain has TRBV29-1 and TRBJ1-2; D is perhaps TRBD1 (5 bases). This CDR3 comprises 13 residues. Germline lookup yields CDR1 SQVTM and CDR2 ANQGSEA. V was cut by 3 bases and J by 4 bases, with 12 bases left in between. CDR3 amino acids: CSVDGRGFYGYTF. The CDR3 DNA is TGCAGCGTTGACGGGCGGGGGTTCTATGGCTACACCTTC.